The sample holds one count of the clone carrying this T cell receptor (beta chain). Its antigen remains unidentified. This sample is drawn from a study of OX40 agonist ivuxolimab in advanced cancers. Notes on the study in general: The investigators did not determine what antigen specificity the expanded peripheral T cells had. Fewer expanded clones were found on average in CD4+ than in CD8+ T cells.

Repertoires were generated with immunoSEQ multiplex PCR, while TCRdb's copy carries only in-frame clones and drops some. The data contain about 35,000 clones, 65% to 85% of them singletons. Trimming pared 6 bases from V and 5 bases from J, leaving 17 bases between. Per the germline V gene, CDR1 is MDHEN and CDR2 is SYDVKM. This CDR3 has 14 amino acids. Source: CD4+ or CD8+ T cells sorted from blood, taken in a trial of the OX40 agonist ivuxolimab. This receptor was identified in an adult with an advanced solid tumor such as melanoma, head and neck, liver or kidney cancer. The rearrangement links TRBV28 to TRBJ2-7; D remains unclear. The CDR3 DNA reads as TGTGCCAGCAGGTTGCCCGGAGTTGGCAACGAGCAGTACTTC. It translates to CASRLPGVGNEQYF.